The clone carrying this T cell receptor (beta chain) was recorded once. The sample is drawn from a study of cytomegalovirus exposure and HLA in healthy donors. Both 60 Vbeta primers and 13 Jbeta primers went into the PCR. Generated by immunoSEQ multiplex PCR, the TCRdb table keeps only in-frame clones and is missing some. The repertoire includes roughly 160,000 clones, 85% of them detected once, and 1% sits in the top ten. The receptor was isolated from a boy between 2 and 10 years old in good health and CMV-seronegative. Sample: PBMCs.

Written as DNA, the CDR3 is TGTGCCAGCAGTTACTCGGCGGGGAGCTCTGGAAACACCATATATTTT. Translating gives CASSYSAGSSGNTIYF. The V and J genes are TRBV6-5 and TRBJ1-3; D gene uncertain. The CDR3 sequence is 16 residues long. The germline V gene has CDR1 MNHEY and CDR2 SVGAGI. V gave up 0 bases and J gave up 0 bases, with 9 bases separating them.